This T cell receptor beta chain was captured in a study of cytomegalovirus exposure and HLA in healthy donors. Study-wide points: The authors reported that TCR beta sequences could predict HLA-A and HLA-B alleles. These predictions were accurate for most subjects in the first cohort. Previously analyzed data showed that most TCR beta V segments were productive at a frequency of about 87% or about 30%. Links to common viral pathogens appeared, in a later analysis, for several of the most significant clusters.

Both 60 Vbeta primers and 13 Jbeta primers went into the PCR. TCRdb keeps only in-frame clones here, not all; method: immunoSEQ multiplex PCR. The sample yields under 200,000 clones, 71% seen once. Details on this clone: No antigen is known for it.

The CDR3 totals 14 residues. Germline V gene sequence: CDR1 MNHNS, CDR2 SASEGT. The V end lost 2 bases, the J end lost 7 bases, and 12 bases lay between the germline ends. The chain recombines TRBV6-1 with TRBJ1-5; D unresolved. Sequencing was done on a sample of PBMCs. The TCR sequence derives from a woman aged 25 to 39 in good health and CMV-seronegative. This CDR3 reads CASSEMAAQQPQHF. CDR3 sequence (DNA): TGTGCCAGCAGTGAAATGGCAGCACAGCAGCCCCAGCATTTT.